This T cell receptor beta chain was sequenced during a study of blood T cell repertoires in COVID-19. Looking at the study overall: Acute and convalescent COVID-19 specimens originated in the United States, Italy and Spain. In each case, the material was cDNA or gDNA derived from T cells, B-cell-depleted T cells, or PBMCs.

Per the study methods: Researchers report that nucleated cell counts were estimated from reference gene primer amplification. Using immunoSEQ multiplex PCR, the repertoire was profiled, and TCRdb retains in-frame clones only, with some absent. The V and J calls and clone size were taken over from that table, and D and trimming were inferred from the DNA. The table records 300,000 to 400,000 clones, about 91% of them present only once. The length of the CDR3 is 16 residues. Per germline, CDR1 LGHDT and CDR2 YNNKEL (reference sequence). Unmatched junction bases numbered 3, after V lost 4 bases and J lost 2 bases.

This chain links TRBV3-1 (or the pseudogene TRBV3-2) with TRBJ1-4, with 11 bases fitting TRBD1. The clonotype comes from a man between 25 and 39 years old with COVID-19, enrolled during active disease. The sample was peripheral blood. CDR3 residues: CASSPRDRGTNEKLFF. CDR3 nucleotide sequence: TGTGCCAGCAGCCCCCGGGACAGGGGGACTAATGAAAAACTGTTTTTT.